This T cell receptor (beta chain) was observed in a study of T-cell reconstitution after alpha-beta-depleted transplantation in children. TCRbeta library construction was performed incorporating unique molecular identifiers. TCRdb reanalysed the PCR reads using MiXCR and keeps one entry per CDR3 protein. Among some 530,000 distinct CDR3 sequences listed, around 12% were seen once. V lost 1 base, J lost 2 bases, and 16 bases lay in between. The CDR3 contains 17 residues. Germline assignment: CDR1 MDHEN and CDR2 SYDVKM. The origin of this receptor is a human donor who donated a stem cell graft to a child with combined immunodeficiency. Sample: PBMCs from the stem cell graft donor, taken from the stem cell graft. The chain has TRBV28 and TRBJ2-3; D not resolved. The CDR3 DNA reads TGTGCCAGCAGTTTATCATACCAGGAGCTGTCCACAGATACGCAGTATTTT. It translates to CASSLSYQELSTDTQYF. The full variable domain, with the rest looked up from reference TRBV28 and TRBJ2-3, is DVKVTQSSRYLVKRTGEKVFLECVQDMDHENMFWYRQDPGLGLRLIYFSYDVKMKEKGDIPEGYSVSREKKERFSLILESASTNQTSMYLCASSLSYQELSTDTQYFGPGTRLTVL.